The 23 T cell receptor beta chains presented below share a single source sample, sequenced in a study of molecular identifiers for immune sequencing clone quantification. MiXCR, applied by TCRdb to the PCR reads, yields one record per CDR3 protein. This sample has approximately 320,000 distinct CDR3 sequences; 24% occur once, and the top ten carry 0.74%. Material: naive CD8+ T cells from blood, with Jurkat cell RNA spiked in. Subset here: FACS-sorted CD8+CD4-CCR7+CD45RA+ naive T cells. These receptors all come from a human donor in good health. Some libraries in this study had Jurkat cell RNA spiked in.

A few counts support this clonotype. CDR3: CASSLFCSGTDTQYF. DNA of the CDR3: TGCGCCAGCAGTCTTTTTTGTTCGGGCACAGATACGCAGTATTTT. The chain carries TRBV23-1 and TRBJ2-3; D is uncertain. TRBV23-1 is an ORF; its function is uncertain. The CDR3 runs to 15 residues. The ends were cut back, 4 bases at V and 1 base at J, with 12 bases in the middle.

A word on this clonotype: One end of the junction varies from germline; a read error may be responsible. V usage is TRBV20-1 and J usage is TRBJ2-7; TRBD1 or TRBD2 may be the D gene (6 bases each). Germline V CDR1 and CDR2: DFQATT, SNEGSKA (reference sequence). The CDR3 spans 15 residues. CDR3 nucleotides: TGCAGTGCTAGAGTGATTCGGGGGCCCCTGTACGAGCAGAACTTC. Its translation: CSARVIRGPLYEQNF.

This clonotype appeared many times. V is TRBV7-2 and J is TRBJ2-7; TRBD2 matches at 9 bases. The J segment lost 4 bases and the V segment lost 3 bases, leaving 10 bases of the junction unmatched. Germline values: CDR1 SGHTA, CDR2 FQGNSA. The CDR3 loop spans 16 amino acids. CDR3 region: CASSFGNAGGRYEQYF. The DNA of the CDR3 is TGTGCCAGCAGCTTTGGTAACGCGGGAGGGAGGTACGAGCAGTACTTC.

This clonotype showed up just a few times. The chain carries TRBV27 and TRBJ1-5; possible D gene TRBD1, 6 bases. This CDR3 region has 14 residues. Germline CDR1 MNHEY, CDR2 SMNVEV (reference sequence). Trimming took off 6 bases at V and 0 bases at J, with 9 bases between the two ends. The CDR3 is CASRQGYSNQPQHF. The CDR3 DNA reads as TGTGCCAGCAGACAGGGCTATAGCAATCAGCCCCAGCATTTT.

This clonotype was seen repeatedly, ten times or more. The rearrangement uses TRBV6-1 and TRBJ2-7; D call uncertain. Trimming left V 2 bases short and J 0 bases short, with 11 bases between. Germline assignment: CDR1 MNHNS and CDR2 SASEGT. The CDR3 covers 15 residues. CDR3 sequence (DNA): TGTGCCAGCAGTGAAAGTTACACTTACTCCTACGAGCAGTACTTC. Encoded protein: CASSESYTYSYEQYF.

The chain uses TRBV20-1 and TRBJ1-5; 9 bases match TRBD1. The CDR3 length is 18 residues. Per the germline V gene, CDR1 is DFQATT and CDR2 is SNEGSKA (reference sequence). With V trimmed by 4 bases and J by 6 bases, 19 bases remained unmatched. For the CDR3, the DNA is TGCAGTGCTACGCCTCCAGGACAGGGGCCGAGGGGCAGTCAGCCCCAGCATTTT. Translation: CSATPPGQGPRGSQPQHF.

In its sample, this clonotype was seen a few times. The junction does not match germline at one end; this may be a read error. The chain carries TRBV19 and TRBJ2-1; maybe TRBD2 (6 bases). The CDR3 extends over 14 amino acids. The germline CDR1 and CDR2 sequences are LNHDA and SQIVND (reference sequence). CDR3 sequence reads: CASSPLAKYNKQFF. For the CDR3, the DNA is TGTGCCAGTTCTCCTCTAGCGAAATACAATAAGCAGTTCTTC.

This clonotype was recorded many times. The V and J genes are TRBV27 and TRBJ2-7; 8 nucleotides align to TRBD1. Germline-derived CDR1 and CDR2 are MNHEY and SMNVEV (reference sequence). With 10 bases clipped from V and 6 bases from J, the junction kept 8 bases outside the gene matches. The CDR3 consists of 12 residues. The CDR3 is CATQQGGVEQYF. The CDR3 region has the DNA TGTGCCACCCAACAGGGGGGTGTCGAGCAGTACTTC.

For the CDR3, the DNA is TGTGCCAGCAGGTCCAACCCACCGGGAGGAGGTACCCGGCAGTACTTC. Its protein is CASRSNPPGGGTRQYF. The chain links TRBV27 to TRBJ2-7, with 7 bases aligning to TRBD2. Germline CDR1 is MNHEY and CDR2 is SMNVEV (reference sequence). The J segment lost 9 bases and the V segment lost 6 bases, leaving 20 bases of the junction unmatched. The CDR3 extends over 16 amino acids.

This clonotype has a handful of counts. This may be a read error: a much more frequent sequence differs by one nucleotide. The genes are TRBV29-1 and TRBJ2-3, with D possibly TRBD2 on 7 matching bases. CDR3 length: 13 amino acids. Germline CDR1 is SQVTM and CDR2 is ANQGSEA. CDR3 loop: CSVEGGGADTRYF. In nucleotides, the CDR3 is TGCAGCGTTGAAGGGGGGGGCGCAGATACGCGGTATTTT.

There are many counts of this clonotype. CDR3 loop: CSVVLQGKSIQYF. CDR3 in DNA: TGCAGCGTTGTCTTACAGGGGAAGTCCATTCAGTACTTC. J is TRBJ2-4 and V is TRBV29-1, with 7 bases aligning to TRBD1. From germline, CDR1 is SQVTM and CDR2 ANQGSEA. After removal of 4 bases from V and 9 bases from J, the junction contained 9 bases not matched to a gene. This CDR3 spans 13 amino acids.

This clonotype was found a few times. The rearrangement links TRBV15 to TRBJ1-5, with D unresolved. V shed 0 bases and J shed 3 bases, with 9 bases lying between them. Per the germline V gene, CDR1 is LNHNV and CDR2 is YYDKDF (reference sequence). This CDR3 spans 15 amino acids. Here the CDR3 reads CATSRDKSPNQPQHF. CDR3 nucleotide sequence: TGTGCCACCAGCAGAGATAAAAGCCCCAATCAGCCCCAGCATTTT.

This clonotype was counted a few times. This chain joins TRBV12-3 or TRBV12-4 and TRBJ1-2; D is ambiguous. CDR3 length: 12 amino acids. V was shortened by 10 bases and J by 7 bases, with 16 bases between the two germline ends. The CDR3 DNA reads TGTGCCACCACCGGGTCATCCCGTGGCTACACCTTC. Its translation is CATTGSSRGYTF.

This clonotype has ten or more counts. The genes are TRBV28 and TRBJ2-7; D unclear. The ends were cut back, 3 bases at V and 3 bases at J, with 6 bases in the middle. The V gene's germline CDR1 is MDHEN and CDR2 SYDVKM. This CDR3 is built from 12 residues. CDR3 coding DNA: TGTGCCAGCAGTTTTTCAGTCTACGAGCAGTACTTC. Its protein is CASSFSVYEQYF.

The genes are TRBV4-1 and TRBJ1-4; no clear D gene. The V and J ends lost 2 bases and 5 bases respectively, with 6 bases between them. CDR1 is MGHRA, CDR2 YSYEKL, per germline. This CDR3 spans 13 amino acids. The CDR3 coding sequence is TGCGCCAGCAGCCAACCTGAGAATGAAAAACTGTTTTTT. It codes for CASSQPENEKLFF.

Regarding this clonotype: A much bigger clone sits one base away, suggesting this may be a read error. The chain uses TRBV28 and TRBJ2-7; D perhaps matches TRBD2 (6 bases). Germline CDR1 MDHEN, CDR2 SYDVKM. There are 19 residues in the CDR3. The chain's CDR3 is CAGSSRAHPNKEGFYEQYF. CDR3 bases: TGTGCCGGCAGCTCCCGCGCCCACCCAAACAAGGAGGGATTCTACGAGCAGTACTTC.

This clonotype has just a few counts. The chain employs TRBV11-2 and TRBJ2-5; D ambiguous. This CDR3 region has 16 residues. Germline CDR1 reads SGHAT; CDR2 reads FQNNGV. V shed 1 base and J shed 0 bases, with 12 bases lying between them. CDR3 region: CASSLVGTAYQETQYF. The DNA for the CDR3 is TGTGCCAGCAGCTTAGTTGGTACGGCGTACCAAGAGACCCAGTACTTC.

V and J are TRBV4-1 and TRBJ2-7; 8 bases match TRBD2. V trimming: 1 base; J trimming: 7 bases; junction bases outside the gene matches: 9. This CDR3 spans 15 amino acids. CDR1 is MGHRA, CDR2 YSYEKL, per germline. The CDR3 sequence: CASSQVAGGPLEQYF. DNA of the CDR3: TGCGCCAGCAGCCAAGTTGCGGGGGGCCCCCTGGAGCAGTACTTC.

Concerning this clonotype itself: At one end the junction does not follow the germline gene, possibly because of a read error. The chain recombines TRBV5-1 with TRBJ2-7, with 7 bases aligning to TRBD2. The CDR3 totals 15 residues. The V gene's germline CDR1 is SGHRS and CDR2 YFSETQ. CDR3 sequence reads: CASSPRDYDNYEQCF. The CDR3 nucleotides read TGCGCCAGCAGCCCCCGGGACTACGACAATTACGAGCAGTGCTTC.

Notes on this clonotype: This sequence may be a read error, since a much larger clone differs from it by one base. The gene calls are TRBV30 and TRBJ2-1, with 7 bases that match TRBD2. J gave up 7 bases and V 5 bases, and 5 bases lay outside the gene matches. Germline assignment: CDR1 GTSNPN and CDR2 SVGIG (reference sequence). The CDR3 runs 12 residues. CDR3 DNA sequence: TGTGCCTGGGCTAGCGGAACGAATGAGCAGTTCTTC. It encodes CAWASGTNEQFF.

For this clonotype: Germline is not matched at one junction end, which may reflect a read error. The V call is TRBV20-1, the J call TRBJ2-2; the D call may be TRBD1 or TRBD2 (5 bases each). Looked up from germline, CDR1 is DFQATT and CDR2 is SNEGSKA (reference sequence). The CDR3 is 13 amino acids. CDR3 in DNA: TGCAGTGCTCCGGACAAGAACACCGGGGAGCTGCTTTTT. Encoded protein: CSAPDKNTGELLF.

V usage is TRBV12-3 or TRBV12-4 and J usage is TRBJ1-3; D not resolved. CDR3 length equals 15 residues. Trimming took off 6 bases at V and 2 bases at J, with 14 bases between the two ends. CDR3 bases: TGTGCCAGCAGCCAAGCGGGGATCCCTGGAAACACCATATATTTT. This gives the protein CASSQAGIPGNTIYF.

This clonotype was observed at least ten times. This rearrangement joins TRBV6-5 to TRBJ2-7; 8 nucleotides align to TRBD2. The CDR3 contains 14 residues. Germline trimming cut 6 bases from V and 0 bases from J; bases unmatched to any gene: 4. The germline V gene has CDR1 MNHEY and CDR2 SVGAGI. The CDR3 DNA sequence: TGTGCCAGCAGATTAGCGGGGAGCTCCTACGAGCAGTACTTC. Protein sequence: CASRLAGSSYEQYF.